The 13 T cell receptor beta chains in this list originate from one sample, sequenced in a study of regulatory T cells in long-lasting Graves disease (dated by TCRdb to about 2021). Explained via the paper, the time point label denotes: persistent/refractory GD, antithyroid drugs over 5 years with positive TRAb. RNA was extracted from PBMCs in TRIzol for both TCR sequencing and RNA sequencing. Library prep was done by multiplex PCR. Data came from an Illumina HiSeq 4000. To build TCR beta libraries, CDR3 regions were amplified by Arm-PCR using iRepertoire HTBI primers. TCRdb's own reprocessing of the public reads used fastp at Q25 and MiXCR and kept productive beta chains. Under each unique CDR3 protein, matching rows form one entry showing the most common genes and DNA. In all, the sample holds some 370,000 distinct CDR3 sequences, and around 21% of those were seen once. The ten top clones hold less than 25% of the sample.

Sample: peripheral blood mononuclear cells (PBMCs), taken when the disease was refractory, from a patient treated with antithyroid drugs. Receptors were obtained from a female donor with Graves disease.

The table lists this clonotype with many counts. CDR3 residues: CASSAVADNQPQHF. The CDR3 DNA sequence: TGTGCCAGCAGTGCCGTGGCAGATAATCAGCCCCAGCATTTT. The gene calls are TRBV28 and TRBJ1-5; D gene uncertain. The V end was cut by 5 bases, the J end by 4 bases, with 12 bases between. CDR1 and CDR2 (germline): MDHEN, SYDVKM. This CDR3 spans 14 amino acids.

This clonotype showed up just a few times. The CDR3, as DNA: TGTGCCAGCTCACCACCGAACCCCTCTGGGGCCAACGTCCTGACTTTC. Amino acids: CASSPPNPSGANVLTF. V and J are TRBV18 and TRBJ2-6; D ambiguous. V dropped 0 bases and J dropped 0 bases, with 6 bases sitting between them. Germline assignment: CDR1 KGHSH and CDR2 LQKENI. The CDR3 has 16 amino acids.

Concerning this clonotype: With a much larger clone just one base away, this may be a read error. The CDR3 DNA is TGTGCCAGCACCTTGGACAGACTTCATGACTATGGCTACACCTTC. Encoded protein: CASTLDRLHDYGYTF. This rearrangement joins TRBV6-1 to TRBJ1-2, with D possibly TRBD1 on 6 matching bases. Germline V lookup: CDR1 MNHNS, CDR2 SASEGT. CDR3 length equals 15 residues. V was trimmed by 7 bases and J by 3 bases, leaving 18 bases between them.

This clonotype was picked up a small number of times. J is TRBJ2-7 and V is TRBV20-1; TRBD1 is a possible D gene (6 bases). V lost 2 bases to trimming and J lost 0 bases, with 14 bases between them. Germline assignment: CDR1 DFQATT and CDR2 SNEGSKA (reference sequence). The CDR3 is 15 amino acids. In DNA form, the CDR3 reads TGCAGTGCTAGACGCAGGGGTCCCCTCTCCTACGAGCAGTACTTC. Translating gives CSARRRGPLSYEQYF.

The V gene is TRBV20-1, the J gene TRBJ1-1; 12 nucleotides match TRBD1. J lost 4 bases, V lost 1 base, and 13 bases had no gene match. CDR3 length equals 18 residues. Germline assignment: CDR1 DFQATT and CDR2 SNEGSKA (reference sequence). CDR3 loop: CSARAPGTGGFPSTEAFF. The CDR3 DNA is TGCAGTGCTAGAGCCCCCGGGACAGGGGGCTTTCCCAGCACTGAAGCTTTCTTT.

This clonotype has ten or more counts. The V and J genes are TRBV5-5 and TRBJ2-5; D is perhaps TRBD2 (7 bases). CDR1 and CDR2 (germline): SGHKS, YYEKEE (reference sequence). The CDR3 is 15 amino acids. Between the trimmed V and J ends, which lost 4 bases and 4 bases, there was a span of 17 bases. DNA of the CDR3: TGTGCCAGCAGCCTAATAGGGGGGGGCGGAGAGACCCAGTACTTC. Its translation: CASSLIGGGGETQYF.

This clonotype was detected only a few times. This rearrangement joins TRBV12-5 to TRBJ2-3; perhaps TRBD1 as D (5 bases). The CDR3 totals 14 residues. V lost 7 bases and J lost 0, with 11 bases in between. Germline V gene sequence: CDR1 LGHNT, CDR2 FRNRAP. This chain's CDR3 is CASDTAGSTDTQYF. CDR3 nucleotides: TGTGCTAGTGACACAGCAGGGAGCACAGATACGCAGTATTTT.

V usage is TRBV5-5 and J usage is TRBJ2-4; D unresolved. V dropped 3 bases and J dropped 8 bases, with 18 bases sitting between them. Germline CDR1 SGHKS, CDR2 YYEKEE (reference sequence). This CDR3 region has 15 residues. CDR3 DNA: TGTGCCAGCAGCTCGCACCTGGGCCGAGAAGACATTCAGTACTTC. Residues: CASSSHLGREDIQYF.

This clonotype has only a few counts. The rearrangement joins TRBV5-1 to TRBJ1-2; a weak D match, TRBD1 (6 bases). This CDR3 is 13 amino acids long. The V and J ends lost 0 bases and 6 bases respectively, with 9 bases between them. Germline V gene lookup returns CDR1 SGHRS and CDR2 YFSETQ. The CDR3: CASSLGQVHGYTF. The CDR3 DNA follows: TGCGCCAGCAGCTTGGGACAGGTCCATGGCTACACCTTC. The full variable domain, its missing parts supplied by reference TRBV5-1 and TRBJ1-2, is KAGVTQTPRYLIKTRGQQVTLSCSPISGHRSVSWYQQTPGQGLQFLFEYFSETQRNKGNFPGRFSGRQFSNSRSEMNVSTLELGDSALYLCASSLGQVHGYTFGSGTRLTVV.

The chain is built from TRBV29-1 and TRBJ2-4; TRBD1 matches at 7 bases. Unmatched junction bases numbered 7, after V lost 4 bases and J lost 4 bases. In germline, CDR1 is SQVTM, CDR2 ANQGSEA. This CDR3 comprises 14 residues. CDR3 DNA sequence: TGCAGCGTTGCTTCCGGGACAGATAAAAACATTCAGTACTTC. Translating gives CSVASGTDKNIQYF.

This clonotype was observed at least ten times. The V call is TRBV12-3 or TRBV12-4, the J call TRBJ1-4; D not resolved. V shed 5 bases and J shed 6 bases, with 10 bases lying between them. The length of the CDR3 is 13 residues. CDR3 DNA: TGTGCCAGCAGTGGACTGAAAGATGAAAAACTGTTTTTT. Protein sequence: CASSGLKDEKLFF.

This clonotype was detected ten times or more. This chain links TRBV12-3 or TRBV12-4 with TRBJ1-2; D may be TRBD1 (6 bases). V was clipped by 7 bases and J by 2 bases, with 14 bases between them. CDR3 size: 14 residues. The chain's CDR3 is CASTRGGLNYGYTF. CDR3 DNA sequence: TGTGCCAGCACTAGGGGGGGGTTGAACTATGGCTACACCTTC.

There are a few counts of this clonotype. This chain connects TRBV25-1 to TRBJ1-1, with a possible D match to TRBD1 (6 bases). The CDR3 runs to 13 residues. The ends were cut back, 6 bases at V and 3 bases at J, with 11 bases in the middle. Per germline, CDR1 MGHDK and CDR2 SYGVNS. Here the CDR3 DNA reads TGTGCCAGCAGCCGGGACAAATACACTGAAGCTTTCTTT. It specifies CASSRDKYTEAFF.